The rows below give T cell receptor beta chains drawn from one sample of a study of OX40 agonist ivuxolimab in advanced cancers. Method: immunoSEQ multiplex PCR; TCRdb's copy keeps in-frame clones and lacks some. The sample lists around 67,000 clones, approximately 90% seen once, with about 2% in the top ten. The starting material was CD4+ or CD8+ T cells sorted from blood, obtained in a trial of the OX40 agonist ivuxolimab. The origin of the receptors is an adult with an advanced solid tumor such as melanoma, head and neck, liver or kidney cancer. Each CDR3 is given with its conserved first and last residue. D genes are given only for firm matches. The listing skips clone size in some rows; elsewhere it reads once, few, many or a size class.

clone_size: NA; j_call: TRBJ2-7; v_call: TRBV5-1; cdr3_length: 14; d_call: NA; cdr3_aa: CASRLGHNSYEQYF; cdr3_nt: TGCGCCAGCAGATTGGGGCATAATTCCTACGAGCAGTACTTC
clone_size: NA; j_call: TRBJ2-2; v_call: TRBV28; cdr3_length: 15; d_call: NA; cdr3_aa: CASSPGEENTGELFF; cdr3_nt: TGTGCCAGCAGTCCCGGGGAGGAGAACACCGGGGAGCTGTTTTTT
clone_size: few; j_call: TRBJ2-7; v_call: TRBV13; cdr3_length: 15; d_call: NA; cdr3_aa: CASSFRQGPRYEQYF; cdr3_nt: TGTGCCAGCAGCTTCCGTCAGGGGCCTCGCTACGAGCAGTACTTC
clone_size: NA; j_call: TRBJ1-2; v_call: TRBV18; cdr3_length: 14; d_call: NA; cdr3_aa: CASSPAGSGYGYTF; cdr3_nt: TGTGCCAGCTCCCCAGCAGGTTCCGGCTATGGCTACACCTTC
clone_size: NA; j_call: TRBJ1-2; v_call: TRBV28; cdr3_length: 15; d_call: NA; cdr3_aa: CASTPLAQGPYGYTF; cdr3_nt: TGTGCCAGCACCCCCCTTGCGCAGGGTCCATATGGCTACACCTTC
clone_size: NA; j_call: TRBJ1-4; v_call: TRBV29-1; cdr3_length: 13; d_call: TRBD1; cdr3_aa: CSVRGRGNEKLFF; cdr3_nt: TGCAGCGTCAGGGGGCGCGGGAATGAAAAACTGTTTTTT
clone_size: NA; j_call: TRBJ2-1; v_call: TRBV27; cdr3_length: 12; d_call: NA; cdr3_aa: CASSQPYNEQFF; cdr3_nt: TGTGCCAGCAGCCAACCTTACAATGAGCAGTTCTTC
clone_size: once; j_call: TRBJ2-4; v_call: TRBV9; cdr3_length: 19; d_call: NA; cdr3_aa: CASSPDPGRGETAKNIQYF; cdr3_nt: TGTGCCAGCAGCCCAGACCCGGGCAGGGGCGAGACAGCCAAAAACATTCAGTACTTC
clone_size: NA; j_call: TRBJ2-7; v_call: TRBV6-5; cdr3_length: 12; d_call: NA; cdr3_aa: CASISLNYEQYF; cdr3_nt: TGTGCCAGCATTTCCTTAAACTACGAGCAGTACTTC
clone_size: NA; j_call: TRBJ2-1; v_call: TRBV4-2; cdr3_length: 15; d_call: NA; cdr3_aa: CASRPHDRSYNEQFF; cdr3_nt: TGTGCCAGCAGACCTCACGACAGATCATACAATGAGCAGTTCTTC
clone_size: NA; j_call: TRBJ2-3; v_call: TRBV28; cdr3_length: 16; d_call: TRBD2; cdr3_aa: CASSLPPGGGTDTQYF; cdr3_nt: TGTGCCAGCAGCTTACCCCCCGGGGGGGGAACAGATACGCAGTATTTT
clone_size: NA; j_call: TRBJ2-2; v_call: TRBV30; cdr3_length: 15; d_call: TRBD1; cdr3_aa: CAWTPGRGHTGELFF; cdr3_nt: TGTGCCTGGACCCCCGGAAGGGGGCACACCGGGGAGCTGTTTTTT
clone_size: NA; j_call: TRBJ1-1; v_call: TRBV5-6; cdr3_length: 19; d_call: NA; cdr3_aa: CASSLFAYEGDVVNTEAFF; cdr3_nt: TGTGCCAGCAGCTTGTTTGCGTATGAGGGGGACGTAGTGAACACTGAAGCTTTCTTT
clone_size: NA; j_call: TRBJ1-2; v_call: TRBV6-5; cdr3_length: 13; d_call: NA; cdr3_aa: CASTQRDGSGYTF; cdr3_nt: TGTGCCAGCACCCAAAGGGACGGCAGTGGCTACACCTTC
clone_size: NA; j_call: TRBJ1-1; v_call: TRBV6-5; cdr3_length: 12; d_call: TRBD1; cdr3_aa: CASSRDSREAFF; cdr3_nt: TGTGCCAGCAGTCGGGACAGCCGTGAAGCTTTCTTT
clone_size: NA; j_call: TRBJ2-5; v_call: TRBV5-4; cdr3_length: 18; d_call: TRBD1; cdr3_aa: CASSLEGAAGALGQTQYF; cdr3_nt: TGTGCCAGCAGCTTGGAGGGGGCGGCAGGGGCATTGGGCCAGACCCAGTACTTC
clone_size: NA; j_call: TRBJ2-1; v_call: TRBV25-1; cdr3_length: 14; d_call: NA; cdr3_aa: CASSKNYQGERQFF; cdr3_nt: TGTGCCAGCAGTAAAAACTACCAGGGAGAGCGGCAGTTCTTC
clone_size: NA; j_call: TRBJ2-7; v_call: TRBV6-1; cdr3_length: 14; d_call: TRBD1; cdr3_aa: CASSTGQGVYEQYF; cdr3_nt: TGTGCCAGCAGTACGGGACAGGGAGTCTACGAGCAGTACTTC
clone_size: NA; j_call: TRBJ2-5; v_call: TRBV6-5; cdr3_length: 14; d_call: NA; cdr3_aa: CASSYSTGRETQYF; cdr3_nt: TGTGCCAGCAGTTACTCTACCGGTAGAGAGACCCAGTACTTC
clone_size: NA; j_call: TRBJ2-7; v_call: TRBV10-3; cdr3_length: 14; d_call: NA; cdr3_aa: CAISLRSYPGEQYF; cdr3_nt: TGTGCCATCAGTCTCAGGTCCTACCCAGGCGAGCAGTACTTC
clone_size: NA; j_call: TRBJ1-5; v_call: TRBV6-1; cdr3_length: 15; d_call: NA; cdr3_aa: CASTPKGGSNQPQHF; cdr3_nt: TGTGCCAGCACCCCGAAGGGGGGCAGTAATCAGCCCCAGCATTTT
clone_size: NA; j_call: TRBJ1-2; v_call: TRBV28; cdr3_length: 11; d_call: NA; cdr3_aa: CASSENYGYTF; cdr3_nt: TGTGCCAGCAGTGAAAACTATGGCTACACCTTC
clone_size: NA; j_call: TRBJ1-2; v_call: TRBV5-4; cdr3_length: 15; d_call: TRBD1; cdr3_aa: CASSPQTGSRYGYTF; cdr3_nt: TGTGCCAGCAGCCCACAGACAGGGAGCCGCTATGGCTACACCTTC
clone_size: NA; j_call: TRBJ1-1; v_call: TRBV6-5; cdr3_length: 13; d_call: NA; cdr3_aa: CASSQWRSTEAFF; cdr3_nt: TGTGCCAGCAGCCAATGGAGGAGCACTGAAGCTTTCTTT
clone_size: NA; j_call: TRBJ2-1; v_call: TRBV2; cdr3_length: 16; d_call: TRBD2; cdr3_aa: CASSAMGLAGGNEQFF; cdr3_nt: TGTGCCAGCAGTGCAATGGGACTAGCTGGGGGCAATGAGCAGTTCTTC
clone_size: NA; j_call: TRBJ2-7; v_call: TRBV30; cdr3_length: 13; d_call: NA; cdr3_aa: CAWSEGLMDEQYF; cdr3_nt: TGTGCCTGGAGTGAGGGATTAATGGACGAGCAGTACTTC
clone_size: NA; j_call: TRBJ1-2; v_call: TRBV6-4; cdr3_length: 15; d_call: NA; cdr3_aa: CASSPGGGLSYGYTF; cdr3_nt: TGTGCCAGCAGCCCCGGCGGGGGGCTGAGCTATGGCTACACCTTC
clone_size: NA; j_call: TRBJ1-6; v_call: TRBV6-5; cdr3_length: 16; d_call: NA; cdr3_aa: CASSYGSRGWESPLHF; cdr3_nt: TGTGCCAGCAGTTACGGGTCAAGAGGGTGGGAATCACCCCTCCACTTT
clone_size: NA; j_call: TRBJ1-4; v_call: TRBV2; cdr3_length: 17; d_call: TRBD1; cdr3_aa: CAIPSGRDSPTNEKLFF; cdr3_nt: TGTGCCATCCCGAGTGGGAGGGACAGCCCAACTAATGAAAAACTGTTTTTT
clone_size: NA; j_call: TRBJ2-3; v_call: TRBV29-1; cdr3_length: 13; d_call: NA; cdr3_aa: CSVVVGGTDTQYF; cdr3_nt: TGCAGCGTTGTGGTGGGGGGCACAGATACGCAGTATTTT
clone_size: NA; j_call: TRBJ2-1; v_call: TRBV4-2; cdr3_length: 21; d_call: TRBD2; cdr3_aa: CASSQDAPGLAGVRSYNEQFF; cdr3_nt: TGTGCCAGCAGCCAAGACGCGCCGGGACTAGCGGGAGTACGCTCCTACAATGAGCAGTTCTTC
clone_size: NA; j_call: TRBJ2-1; v_call: TRBV14; cdr3_length: 15; d_call: NA; cdr3_aa: CASSFQGPRVKQQFF; cdr3_nt: TGTGCCAGCAGCTTTCAGGGGCCCCGGGTGAAGCAGCAGTTCTTC
clone_size: NA; j_call: TRBJ2-1; v_call: TRBV2; cdr3_length: 13; d_call: NA; cdr3_aa: CASSVGPTGEQFF; cdr3_nt: TGTGCCAGCAGTGTGGGCCCCACGGGAGAGCAGTTCTTC
clone_size: NA; j_call: TRBJ1-2; v_call: TRBV7-6; cdr3_length: 13; d_call: NA; cdr3_aa: CASSPDSNYGYTF; cdr3_nt: TGTGCCAGCAGTCCGGACAGTAACTATGGCTACACCTTC
clone_size: NA; j_call: TRBJ2-4; v_call: TRBV7-8; cdr3_length: 16; d_call: TRBD2; cdr3_aa: CASSLGREEGVYVQYF; cdr3_nt: TGTGCCAGCAGCTTAGGGCGGGAGGAAGGGGTTTACGTTCAGTACTTC
clone_size: NA; j_call: TRBJ2-7; v_call: TRBV10-3; cdr3_length: 14; d_call: TRBD2; cdr3_aa: CAISAGTSAYEQYF; cdr3_nt: TGTGCCATCAGCGCCGGGACTAGCGCCTACGAGCAGTACTTC
clone_size: NA; j_call: TRBJ2-5; v_call: TRBV30; cdr3_length: 11; d_call: NA; cdr3_aa: CAWSGGGAQYF; cdr3_nt: TGTGCCTGGAGTGGAGGGGGGGCCCAGTACTTC
clone_size: NA; j_call: TRBJ2-5; v_call: TRBV14; cdr3_length: 14; d_call: NA; cdr3_aa: CASSPFLRGETQYF; cdr3_nt: TGTGCCAGCAGCCCGTTCCTGCGGGGAGAGACCCAGTACTTC
clone_size: NA; j_call: TRBJ2-2; v_call: TRBV7-2; cdr3_length: 17; d_call: TRBD2; cdr3_aa: CASSWELAGTNTGELFF; cdr3_nt: TGTGCCAGCAGCTGGGAACTAGCGGGTACGAACACCGGGGAGCTGTTTTTT
clone_size: NA; j_call: TRBJ1-1; v_call: TRBV6-1; cdr3_length: 14; d_call: NA; cdr3_aa: CASRTGWTSTEAFF; cdr3_nt: TGTGCCAGCAGAACAGGCTGGACGAGTACTGAAGCTTTCTTT
clone_size: once; j_call: TRBJ2-1; v_call: TRBV5-5; cdr3_length: 15; d_call: NA; cdr3_aa: CASSLGQGNNNEQFF; cdr3_nt: TGTGCCAGCAGCTTGGGGCAGGGGAACAACAATGAGCAGTTCTTC